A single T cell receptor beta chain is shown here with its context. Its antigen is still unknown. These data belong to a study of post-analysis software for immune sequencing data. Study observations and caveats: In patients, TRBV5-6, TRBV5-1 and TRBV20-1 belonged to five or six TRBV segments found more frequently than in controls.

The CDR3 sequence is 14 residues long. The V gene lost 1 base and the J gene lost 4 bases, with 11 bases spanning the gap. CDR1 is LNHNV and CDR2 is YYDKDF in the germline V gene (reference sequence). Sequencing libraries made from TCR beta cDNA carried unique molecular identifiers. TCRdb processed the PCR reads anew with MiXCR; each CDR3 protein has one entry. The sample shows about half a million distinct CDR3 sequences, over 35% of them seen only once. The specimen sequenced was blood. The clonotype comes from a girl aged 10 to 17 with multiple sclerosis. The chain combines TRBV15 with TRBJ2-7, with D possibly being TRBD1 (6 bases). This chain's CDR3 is CATSRAVQGYEQYF. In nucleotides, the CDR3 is TGTGCCACCAGCAGAGCGGTACAGGGATACGAGCAGTACTTC.